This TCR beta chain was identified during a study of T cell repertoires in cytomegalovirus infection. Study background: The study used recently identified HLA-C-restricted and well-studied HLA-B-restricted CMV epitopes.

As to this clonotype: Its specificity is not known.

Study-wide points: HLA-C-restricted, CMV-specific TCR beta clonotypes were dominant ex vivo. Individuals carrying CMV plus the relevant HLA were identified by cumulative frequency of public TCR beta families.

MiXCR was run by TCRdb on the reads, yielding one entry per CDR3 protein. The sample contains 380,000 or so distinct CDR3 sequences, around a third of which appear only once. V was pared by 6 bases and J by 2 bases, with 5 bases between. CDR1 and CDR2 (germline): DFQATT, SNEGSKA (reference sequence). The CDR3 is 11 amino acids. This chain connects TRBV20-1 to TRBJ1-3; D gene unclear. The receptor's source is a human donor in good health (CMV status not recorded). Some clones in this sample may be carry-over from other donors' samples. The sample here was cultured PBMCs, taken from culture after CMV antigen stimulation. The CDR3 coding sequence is TGCAGTGCAGGCCCTGGAAACACCATATATTTT. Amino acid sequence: CSAGPGNTIYF.